The present TCR beta chain was sequenced within a study of tumor and adjacent non-tumor tissue in lung cancer. On the study more broadly: Aged roughly 30 to 85 years, patients included 10 men and five or six women with stage I to III disease. Whole-study results and caveats: In normal lung, the top 100 clones were significantly more dominant than in tumor. Tumor TCR diversity, when higher, was linked to shorter survival.

Concerning this clonotype itself: The antigen is unknown.

Germline assignment: CDR1 MNHEY and CDR2 SVGAGI. This CDR3 region has 15 residues. RNA was extracted from bulk tissue without any cell sorting. The normal lung tissue was taken more than 3 cm from the tumor edge. Chemotherapy-naive patients with new lung cancer underwent thoracic surgery in China, August–late 2014. A modified ARM-PCR protocol with three rounds of nested PCR amplified TCRbeta. TCRdb passed the multiplex PCR reads through MiXCR, listing each CDR3 protein once. The sample yields fewer than 100,000 distinct CDR3 sequences, approximately 80% seen once. The sequence derives from a man in his sixties with non-small cell lung cancer. Sequences were obtained from distant non-tumor lung tissue. The J gene is TRBJ2-7, the V gene TRBV6-5, with D possibly being TRBD1 (5 bases). In DNA form, the CDR3 reads TGTGTCAGTGTCAATGGGGCAGTCACTCGCTACGAGCAGTACTTC. It encodes CVSVNGAVTRYEQYF.